These 10 T cell receptor beta chains share one sample of origin, sequenced in a study of Ad26.COV2.S vaccination and SARS-CoV-2 variants. Treatment given: 15 to 20 received Ad26.COV2.S at low or high dose, single or two shots; a few received placebo; per-sample allocation not given. The investigators took samples on day 63 after the first vaccine or placebo injection. The table came from immunoSEQ multiplex PCR; TCRdb's copy has only in-frame clones and leaves some out. The profile covers approximately 400,000 clones, with roughly 85% appearing a single time and about 7.4% taken by the ten largest. The sample was peripheral blood, taken in a trial of Ad26.COV2.S vaccine versus placebo. The receptors stem from a person aged 18-65 years who received the Ad26.COV2.S COVID-19 vaccine or a placebo.

A single count supports this clone. J is TRBJ1-2 and V is TRBV11-2; perhaps TRBD1 as D (5 bases). There are 14 residues in the CDR3. In germline, CDR1 is SGHAT, CDR2 FQNNGV. V lost 1 base and J lost 4, with 10 bases in between. CDR3: CASSLVSGGYGYTF. The DNA of the CDR3 is TGTGCCAGCAGCTTAGTTTCCGGGGGCTATGGCTACACCTTC.

The chain links TRBV7-7 to TRBJ2-3; D assignment may be TRBD1 or TRBD2 (7 bases each). This CDR3 region has 15 residues. With 1 base removed from V and 3 bases from J, the gap between germline ends came to 11 bases. CDR1 is SSHAT and CDR2 is FNYEAQ in the germline V gene (reference sequence). The CDR3 region has the DNA TGTGCCAGCAGCTTAGGACAGGGAGGGACAGATACGCAGTATTTT. Encoded protein: CASSLGQGGTDTQYF.

The chain joins TRBV13 to TRBJ2-7; 8 nucleotides match TRBD2. V was clipped by 1 base and J by 2 bases; unmatched bases: 1. This CDR3 has 14 residues. CDR1 and CDR2 (germline): PRHDT, FYEKMQ (reference sequence). DNA for the CDR3: TGTGCCAGCAGCTTAGAAGCGGGAGCCTACGAGCAGTACTTC. Translating it yields CASSLEAGAYEQYF.

In its sample, this clone was seen once. The chain links TRBV19 to TRBJ1-2; D gene unclear. V lost 7 bases and J 8 bases, leaving 11 bases between the germline ends. The CDR3 sequence is 11 residues long. The germline V gene has CDR1 LNHDA and CDR2 SQIVND (reference sequence). In DNA, the CDR3 is TGTGCCAGTACGGACCTCTGGGGCTACACCTTC. Its protein product is CASTDLWGYTF.

This chain uses TRBV5-1 with TRBJ2-5; D gene unclear. The CDR3 consists of 13 residues. V was trimmed by 0 bases and J by 13 bases, leaving 16 bases between them. Germline loops: CDR1 SGHRS, CDR2 YFSETQ. The CDR3, as DNA: TGCGCCAGCAGCTTGGAAACCGCGGTCCCCTGGTACTTC. It specifies CASSLETAVPWYF. The full variable domain, completed using reference TRBV5-1 and TRBJ2-5, is KAGVTQTPRYLIKTRGQQVTLSCSPISGHRSVSWYQQTPGQGLQFLFEYFSETQRNKGNFPGRFSGRQFSNSRSEMNVSTLELGDSALYLCASSLETAVPWYFGPGTRLLVL.

The gene calls are TRBV10-1 and TRBJ2-1; 10 positions agree with TRBD2. The CDR3 is 19 amino acids. V gave up 3 bases and J gave up 5 bases; unmatched junction bases: 16. Per the germline V gene, CDR1 is WNHNN and CDR2 is SYGVQD (reference sequence). The CDR3 sequence: CASSEGTLTAGGPHNEQFF. The CDR3, as DNA: TGCGCCAGCAGTGAAGGGACCCTAACAGCGGGAGGGCCTCACAATGAGCAGTTCTTC.

The chain uses TRBV15 and TRBJ2-1; a possible D gene is TRBD1 (5 bases). Germline V lookup: CDR1 LNHNV, CDR2 YYDKDF (reference sequence). CDR3 length: 14 residues. V was shortened by 0 bases and J by 10 bases, with 13 bases between the two germline ends. The CDR3 here is CATSRDKKGKEQFF. Written as DNA, the CDR3 is TGTGCCACCAGCAGAGATAAGAAGGGGAAGGAGCAGTTCTTC.

As DNA, the CDR3 is TGTGCCAGCAGTTACTCGCTTACCCAACAGGGGAACTATGGCTACACCTTC. This translates into CASSYSLTQQGNYGYTF. The chain uses TRBV6-2 or TRBV6-3 and TRBJ1-2, with TRBD1 matching 7 bases. V was pared by 0 bases and J by 2 bases, with 9 bases of the junction left unmatched. The length of the CDR3 is 17 residues. Germline CDR1 reads MNHEY; CDR2 reads SVGEGT.

This clone was detected only a few times. The V call is TRBV7-9, the J call TRBJ2-1; 10 bases fit TRBD2. The V and J ends lost 0 bases and 16 bases, in that order; junction bases with no gene match: 3. Germline values: CDR1 SEHNR, CDR2 FQNEAQ (reference sequence). The CDR3 is made up of 12 amino acids. CDR3 in amino acids: CASSLALAGKFF. The CDR3 DNA follows: TGTGCCAGCAGCTTAGCACTAGCGGGAAAATTCTTC.

The chain combines TRBV6-5 with TRBJ2-4; D remains unclear. CDR1 and CDR2 (germline): MNHEY, SVGAGI. The CDR3 has 13 residues. V was clipped by 7 bases and J by 0 bases, with 7 bases between them. CDR3: CASNAVAKNIQYF. CDR3 bases: TGTGCCAGCAACGCCGTAGCCAAAAACATTCAGTACTTC.